The clone carrying this T cell receptor beta chain was seen a handful of times. Antigen specificity is unknown. TCR cDNA was made by 5'RACE template switching, adding a universal primer site and UMIs. TCRdb re-analysed the 5' RACE reads in MiXCR, keeping a single row per CDR3 protein. The sample yields approximately 160,000 distinct CDR3 sequences, approximately 10% seen once. This sample is part of a study of T cells after yellow fever vaccination. Study findings and constraints: The booster saw the reappearance of most primary-vaccination clones (approximately 97% CD4, around 88% CD8).

The TCR was taken from a man aged 18 to 29 who received the YFV17D yellow fever vaccine. The material sequenced was CD8+ T cells sorted from PBMCs, taken 45 days after the yellow fever booster vaccination.

The CDR3 nucleotides are TGTGCCAGTAGTGCGAATGGCTACACCTTC. Translation gives CASSANGYTF. V and J are TRBV19 and TRBJ1-2; D is unclear. With 5 bases removed from V and 6 bases from J, the gap between germline ends came to 4 bases. The germline CDR1 and CDR2 sequences are LNHDA and SQIVND (reference sequence). The CDR3 length is 10 residues.